One and the same sample provided the 30 T cell receptor beta chains below, sequenced in a study of T cell repertoires in cytomegalovirus infection. TCRdb redid the calling of the reads with MiXCR, one entry per CDR3 protein. The data show about 500,000 distinct CDR3 sequences, more than 30% seen once. Their antigen targets remain unknown. The sample was cultured PBMCs, taken from culture after CMV antigen stimulation. Source of these receptors: a human donor in good health (CMV status not recorded). Some clones in this sample may be carry-over from other donors' samples.

This clonotype was detected only a few times. The rearrangement joins TRBV18 to TRBJ1-2; D is possibly TRBD1 (5 bases). Germline CDR1 and CDR2: KGHSH and LQKENI. With 3 bases removed from V and 8 bases from J, the gap between germline ends came to 19 bases. The CDR3 consists of 15 residues. The CDR3 region has the DNA TGTGCCAGCTCACCTAGTGCGACAGACAACCGAGGCTACACCTTC. Its protein is CASSPSATDNRGYTF. The complete variable domain, with remaining parts taken from reference TRBV18 and TRBJ1-2, reads NAGVMQNPRHLVRRRGQEARLRCSPMKGHSHVYWYRQLPEEGLKFMVYLQKENIIDESGMPKERFSAEFPKEGPSILRIQQVVRGDSAAYFCASSPSATDNRGYTFGSGTRLTVV.

This clonotype was counted only a few times. V is TRBV7-8 and J is TRBJ2-1; 7 bases line up with TRBD2. Trimming cost V 3 bases and J 5 bases; bases outside gene matches: 4. The germline V gene encodes CDR1 SGHVS and CDR2 FQNEAQ. This CDR3 has 14 amino acids. The CDR3 reads CASSLRETHNEQFF. The CDR3 DNA sequence: TGTGCCAGCAGCTTGCGGGAGACCCACAATGAGCAGTTCTTC.

The CDR3 DNA reads as TGTGCCAGCAGTTCTAGCGGGCAGGGCTTTGGCTACACCTTC. Protein: CASSSSGQGFGYTF. The V gene is TRBV28, the J gene TRBJ1-2; D might be TRBD1 (5 bases). CDR3 length equals 14 residues. V shed 4 bases and J shed 7 bases, with 16 bases lying between them. Germline V CDR1 and CDR2: MDHEN, SYDVKM.

In this sample, this clonotype turned up a few times. This sequence joins TRBV12-3 or TRBV12-4 and TRBJ1-1; TRBD1 might be the D (6 bases). Between the trimmed V and J ends, which lost 6 bases and 0 bases, there was a span of 17 bases. The CDR3 contains 16 residues. Here the CDR3 DNA reads TGTGCCAGCAGACCCGACAGCCAGGGGATGAACACTGAAGCTTTCTTT. Translation gives CASRPDSQGMNTEAFF.

The CDR3 sequence is CASSDAGGIYNEQFF. CDR3 DNA sequence: TGTGCCAGCAGTGATGCGGGAGGGATCTACAATGAGCAGTTCTTC. J is TRBJ2-1 and V is TRBV25-1, with TRBD2 matching 9 bases. CDR1 MGHDK and CDR2 SYGVNS come from the germline V gene. V lost 3 bases, J lost 3 bases, and 3 bases stayed unmatched. This CDR3 has 15 residues.

The chain combines TRBV7-2 with TRBJ2-2; D gene uncertain. Germline V lookup: CDR1 SGHTA, CDR2 FQGNSA. Trimming removed 5 bases from V and 0 bases from J, with 7 bases in between. This CDR3 region has 14 residues. As DNA, the CDR3 is TGTGCCAGCAGCCATAACCCGAACACCGGGGAGCTGTTTTTT. Amino acids: CASSHNPNTGELFF.

This clonotype was observed a few times. This sequence joins TRBV10-3 and TRBJ1-2; D call uncertain. In germline, CDR1 is ENHRY, CDR2 SYGVKD. The CDR3 length is 14 residues. Trimming pared 2 bases from V and 4 bases from J, leaving 11 bases between. CDR3 in DNA: TGTGCCATCAGTGAGGTAGTTGGGATCTATGGCTACACCTTC. It specifies CAISEVVGIYGYTF.

The table lists this clonotype with a count of one. This sequence joins TRBV28 and TRBJ2-7; no clear D gene. The CDR3 runs 16 residues. Germline CDR1 is MDHEN and CDR2 is SYDVKM. V shed 4 bases and J shed 2 bases, with 18 bases lying between them. CDR3 loop: CASSSPGGSEAYEQYF. The CDR3 coding sequence is TGTGCCAGCAGTTCCCCCGGCGGTTCCGAGGCCTACGAGCAGTACTTC.

This clonotype has just a few counts. The chain combines TRBV7-2 with TRBJ2-1; 9 nucleotides line up with TRBD1. The CDR3 extends over 15 amino acids. Per germline, CDR1 SGHTA and CDR2 FQGNSA. V was pared by 5 bases and J by 3 bases, with 5 bases of the junction left unmatched. For the CDR3, the DNA is TGTGCCAGCAGCCAAAGACAGGGGGTCTACAATGAGCAGTTCTTC. The encoded protein is CASSQRQGVYNEQFF.

The V call is TRBV4-1, the J call TRBJ2-1; the match to TRBD1 covers 7 bases. V lost 8 bases and J lost 3; bases outside the gene matches: 13. CDR1 and CDR2 from the germline V gene are MGHRA and YSYEKL. CDR3 size: 16 residues. The CDR3 DNA reads as TGCGCCAGCCGAGGAAGCGGACAGGCGAACTACAATGAGCAGTTCTTC. This gives the protein CASRGSGQANYNEQFF.

This clonotype was counted a few times. This chain connects TRBV7-9 to TRBJ1-5; 7 bases match TRBD1. Germline lookup yields CDR1 SEHNR and CDR2 FQNEAQ (reference sequence). Trimming at V came to 1 base and at J to 1 base, leaving 4 bases not matched to a gene. This CDR3 has 16 amino acids. CDR3 nucleotide sequence: TGTGCCAGCAGCTTAGGGGACAGCTTAAGCAATCAGCCCCAGCATTTT. It encodes CASSLGDSLSNQPQHF.

The J gene is TRBJ1-1, the V gene TRBV18; 12 bases agree with TRBD1. CDR3 size: 18 residues. From germline, CDR1 is KGHSH and CDR2 LQKENI. V shed 5 bases, J shed 5 bases, and the junction held 15 bases outside the gene matches. CDR3 DNA: TGTGCCAGCTCATCTTTGGAAGAACCGGGACAGGGGGCAACTGAAGCTTTCTTT. Translating it yields CASSSLEEPGQGATEAFF.

This clonotype was recorded many times. The chain has TRBV7-2 and TRBJ1-1, with a weak D call TRBD1 (5 bases). The germline V gene encodes CDR1 SGHTA and CDR2 FQGNSA. V shed 3 bases and J shed 2 bases, with 10 bases lying between them. This CDR3 comprises 14 residues. The CDR3 sequence: CASSLIGVNTEAFF. In DNA form, the CDR3 reads TGTGCCAGCAGCTTGATAGGGGTTAACACTGAAGCTTTCTTT.

This clonotype has more than one count but fewer than ten. The chain joins TRBV19 to TRBJ2-5; 14 bases are shared with TRBD2. The V gene's germline CDR1 is LNHDA and CDR2 SQIVND (reference sequence). After removal of 2 bases from V and 5 bases from J, the junction contained 4 bases not matched to a gene. This CDR3 comprises 16 residues. The CDR3 here is CASSITGLAGVETQYF. The CDR3 DNA follows: TGTGCCAGTAGTATAACGGGACTAGCGGGAGTTGAGACCCAGTACTTC.

In its sample, this clonotype was seen once. The CDR3 coding sequence is TGCAGTGCTCACCACAGCGGGAGCACAGATACGCAGTATTTT. Its translation is CSAHHSGSTDTQYF. The chain employs TRBV20-1 and TRBJ2-3, with D tentatively TRBD2 (6 bases). This CDR3 has 14 residues. The germline V gene has CDR1 DFQATT and CDR2 SNEGSKA (reference sequence). The V end was cut by 5 bases, the J end by 0 bases, with 12 bases between.

This clonotype was counted between two and nine times. CDR3 sequence reads: CASRGTSGHNEQFF. The CDR3 bases are TGTGCCAGCCGCGGAACTAGCGGACACAATGAGCAGTTCTTC. J is TRBJ2-1 and V is TRBV12-3 or TRBV12-4; 8 nucleotides line up with TRBD2. The length of the CDR3 is 14 residues. After removal of 8 bases from V and 5 bases from J, the junction contained 8 bases not matched to a gene.

This clonotype was recorded at least ten times. The chain carries TRBV7-6 and TRBJ1-1; D is unclear. The V gene lost 5 bases and the J gene lost 0 bases, with 7 bases spanning the gap. Germline values: CDR1 SGHVS, CDR2 FNYEAQ. The CDR3 is made up of 13 amino acids. The DNA for the CDR3 is TGTGCCAGCAGCGCCGATCTGAACACTGAAGCTTTCTTT. Translating gives CASSADLNTEAFF.

The CDR3 sequence is CASSLEGRVAEAFF. The CDR3 DNA is TGCGCCAGCAGCTTGGAAGGGCGCGTTGCTGAAGCTTTCTTT. The rearrangement links TRBV5-1 to TRBJ1-1; no clear D gene. Deletions cut 0 bases from V and 6 bases from J, with 12 bases between. The CDR3 extends over 14 amino acids. The V gene's germline CDR1 is SGHRS and CDR2 YFSETQ.

This clonotype came up a few times. The chain uses TRBV19 and TRBJ2-6, with TRBD1 identical over 7 bases. Trimming removed 5 bases from V and 0 bases from J; junction bases left unmatched: 4. The CDR3 has 16 residues. CDR1 and CDR2 (germline): LNHDA, SQIVND (reference sequence). This CDR3 is CASSPTGSSGANVLTF. DNA for the CDR3: TGTGCCAGTAGTCCGACAGGGAGCTCTGGGGCCAACGTCCTGACTTTC.

The chain combines TRBV7-2 with TRBJ1-5; perhaps TRBD1 as D (6 bases). Germline lookup yields CDR1 SGHTA and CDR2 FQGNSA. V was shortened by 4 bases and J by 0 bases, with 10 bases between the two germline ends. CDR3 length: 15 residues. The CDR3 bases are TGTGCCAGCAGCTCGGACAGCAGTAGCAATCAGCCCCAGCATTTT. It yields the protein CASSSDSSSNQPQHF.

V is TRBV7-3 and J is TRBJ2-5, with unresolved D. This CDR3 region has 13 residues. The germline CDR1 and CDR2 sequences are SGHTA and FQGTGA. Trimming removed 5 bases from V and 5 bases from J, with 12 bases in between. The CDR3 loop reads CASSRASRETQYF. For the CDR3, the DNA is TGTGCCAGCAGCCGAGCGAGTAGGGAGACCCAGTACTTC. The full variable domain, with the rest looked up from reference TRBV7-3 and TRBJ2-5, is GAGVSQTPSNKVTEKGKYVELRCDPISGHTALYWYRQSLGQGPEFLIYFQGTGAADDSGLPNDRFFAVRPEGSVSTLKIQRTERGDSAVYLCASSRASRETQYFGPGTRLLVL.

Here the CDR3 reads CASSSNGQSVSSYNSPLHF. For the CDR3, the DNA is TGTGCCAGCAGCTCCAATGGACAGTCCGTGAGCTCCTATAATTCACCCCTCCACTTT. The V call is TRBV7-9, the J call TRBJ1-6, with D possibly matching TRBD1 (6 bases). Germline V gene lookup returns CDR1 SEHNR and CDR2 FQNEAQ (reference sequence). The CDR3 extends over 19 amino acids. V was shortened by 4 bases and J by 0 bases, with 19 bases between the two germline ends. The whole variable domain, filled in from reference TRBV7-9 and TRBJ1-6, reads DTGVSQNPRHKITKRGQNVTFRCDPISEHNRLYWYRQTLGQGPEFLTYFQNEAQLEKSRLLSDRFSAERPKGSFSTLEIQRTEQGDSAMYLCASSSNGQSVSSYNSPLHFGNGTRLTVT.

The chain joins TRBV7-8 to TRBJ2-7, with 7 bases fitting TRBD2. This CDR3 region has 14 residues. Germline-derived CDR1 and CDR2 are SGHVS and FQNEAQ. V lost 7 bases and J lost 6; bases outside the gene matches: 12. CDR3 residues: CASTDPGLTSEQYV. CDR3 DNA: TGTGCCAGCACCGACCCGGGACTAACTAGCGAGCAGTACGTC.

The chain recombines TRBV27 with TRBJ1-2; 8 bases align to TRBD1. CDR3 length: 13 residues. CDR1 is MNHEY, CDR2 SMNVEV, per germline (reference sequence). The J segment lost 8 bases and the V segment lost 5 bases, leaving 7 bases of the junction unmatched. The CDR3 nucleotides read TGTGCCAGCAGTGCTTCCAGGGGGCGAGGCTACACCTTC. Translating gives CASSASRGRGYTF.

In its sample, this clonotype was seen a few times. V gene TRBV3-1 combines with J gene TRBJ1-2; possibly TRBD1 for D (6 bases). Trimming cost V 2 bases and J 8 bases, with 18 bases left between them. The V gene's germline CDR1 is LGHDT and CDR2 YNNKEL (reference sequence). The CDR3 runs 15 residues. As DNA, the CDR3 is TGTGCCAGCAGCCAATCGGGGGGGCGCTTGGAAGGCTACACCTTC. Translating gives CASSQSGGRLEGYTF.

This clonotype was seen only a few times. The chain carries TRBV20-1 and TRBJ1-2; unclear D gene. Germline V lookup: CDR1 DFQATT, CDR2 SNEGSKA (reference sequence). With 3 bases removed from V and 2 bases from J, the gap between germline ends came to 13 bases. The CDR3 loop spans 14 amino acids. CDR3 bases: TGCAGTGCTAGCCCCCTGGCCAGCAACTATGGCTACACCTTC. As protein: CSASPLASNYGYTF.

This clonotype was detected only a few times. The chain combines TRBV12-3 or TRBV12-4 with TRBJ1-1; a possible D gene is TRBD1 (5 bases). This CDR3 is 17 amino acids long. V lost 7 bases and J lost 3, with 24 bases in between. DNA for the CDR3: TGTGCCAGCACCCGATTGGGGACTAAGGGGTGGTACACTGAAGCTTTCTTT. The encoded protein is CASTRLGTKGWYTEAFF.

The table lists this clonotype with a few counts. The chain carries TRBV6-5 and TRBJ2-3; TRBD1 matches 11 bases. Germline CDR1 is MNHEY and CDR2 is SVGAGI. The CDR3 contains 16 residues. With 3 bases clipped from V and 4 bases from J, the junction kept 6 bases outside the gene matches. CDR3 DNA sequence: TGTGCCAGCAGTTATTATCGGGGACAGGGGGCAGATACGCAGTATTTT. Amino acids: CASSYYRGQGADTQYF.

This chain connects TRBV12-3 or TRBV12-4 to TRBJ1-3, with 7 bases that match TRBD1. The V segment lost 6 bases and the J segment 8 bases; nucleotides outside the gene matches: 10. This CDR3 comprises 14 residues. The CDR3 sequence: CASRRTGDGDTIYF. For the CDR3, the DNA is TGTGCCAGCAGAAGGACAGGCGACGGCGACACCATATATTTT.

V and J are TRBV28 and TRBJ1-4; no firm D call. V lost 2 bases to trimming and J lost 7 bases, with 5 bases between them. CDR1 is MDHEN and CDR2 is SYDVKM in the germline V gene. This CDR3 comprises 12 residues. The CDR3 loop is CASSLPSEKLFF. DNA of the CDR3: TGTGCCAGCAGTTTACCTAGTGAAAAACTGTTTTTT.